This record concerns one T cell receptor beta chain sequence. These data come from a study of human T cells and chemical hapten exposure. The sample's time point: patch test 1, 2 weeks after DPC sensitization. The sample's treatment: therapeutic diphenylcyclopropenone sensitization with weekly scalp DPC. The germline V gene encodes CDR1 LGHNA and CDR2 YSLEER. This CDR3 is 12 amino acids long. V was cut by 1 base and J by 9 bases, with 4 bases left in between. Single cDNA molecules in the library carried unique molecular identifiers attached during preparation. Authors' analysis steps: Per sample, the median was around 100,000 TCRs, with values from roughly 23,000 to 700,000. TCRdb redid the calling of the RACE reads with MiXCR, one entry per CDR3 protein. The V and J calls come from TCRdb's annotation, not from the publication. Of about 120,000 distinct CDR3 sequences in the sample, 9.5% to 13% were seen once.

This clonotype was obtained from a woman aged 50 to 60 with alopecia areata. Some clones in this sample may be carry-over from other donors' samples. This specimen was whole blood, taken in connection with sensitization to the hapten diphenylcyclopropenone (DPC). This sequence joins TRBV4-3 and TRBJ1-6; D gene ambiguous. CDR3 sequence: CASSQGSSPLHF. CDR3 sequence (DNA): TGCGCCAGCAGCCAAGGAAGTTCACCCCTCCACTTT.